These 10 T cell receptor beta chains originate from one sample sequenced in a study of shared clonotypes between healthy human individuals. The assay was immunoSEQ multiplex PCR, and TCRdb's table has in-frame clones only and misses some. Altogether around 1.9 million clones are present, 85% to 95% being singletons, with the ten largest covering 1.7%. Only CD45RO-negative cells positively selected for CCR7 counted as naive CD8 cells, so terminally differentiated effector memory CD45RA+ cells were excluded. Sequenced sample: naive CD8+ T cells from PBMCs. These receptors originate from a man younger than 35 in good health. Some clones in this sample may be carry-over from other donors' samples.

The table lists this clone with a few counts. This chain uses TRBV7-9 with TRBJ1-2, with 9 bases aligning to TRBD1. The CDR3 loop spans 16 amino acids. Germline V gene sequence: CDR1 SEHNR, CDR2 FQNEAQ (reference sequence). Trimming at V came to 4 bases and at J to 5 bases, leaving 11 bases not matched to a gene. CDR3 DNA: TGTGCCAGCAGCTCGTATTCGGGACAGGGAAGATATGGCTACACCTTC. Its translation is CASSSYSGQGRYGYTF.

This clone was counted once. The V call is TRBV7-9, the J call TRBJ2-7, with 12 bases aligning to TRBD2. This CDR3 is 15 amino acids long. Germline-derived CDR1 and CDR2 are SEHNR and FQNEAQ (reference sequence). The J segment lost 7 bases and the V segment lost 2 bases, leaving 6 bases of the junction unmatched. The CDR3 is CASSLSGTSGLEQYF. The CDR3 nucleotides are TGTGCCAGCAGCTTATCAGGGACTAGCGGGTTGGAGCAGTACTTC.

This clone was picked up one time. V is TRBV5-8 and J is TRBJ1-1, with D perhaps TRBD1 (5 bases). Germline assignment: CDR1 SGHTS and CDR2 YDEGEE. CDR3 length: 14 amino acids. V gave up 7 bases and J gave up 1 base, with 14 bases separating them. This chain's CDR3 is CASLTGTANTEAFF. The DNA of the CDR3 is TGTGCCAGCCTGACCGGGACCGCGAACACTGAAGCTTTCTTT.

The DNA for the CDR3 is TGTGCCAGTAGTGAGGACAGGCTGTTCTACGAGCAGTACTTC. Protein: CASSEDRLFYEQYF. V usage is TRBV19 and J usage is TRBJ2-7; 7 nucleotides align to TRBD1. The length of the CDR3 is 14 residues. Trimming at V came to 5 bases and at J to 3 bases, leaving 7 bases not matched to a gene. CDR1 is LNHDA, CDR2 SQIVND, per germline (reference sequence).

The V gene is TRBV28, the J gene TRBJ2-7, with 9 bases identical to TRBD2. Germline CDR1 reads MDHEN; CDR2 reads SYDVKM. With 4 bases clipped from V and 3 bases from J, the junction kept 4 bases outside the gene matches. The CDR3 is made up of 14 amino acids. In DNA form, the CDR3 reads TGTGCCAGCAGTTCTCTAGCGGGGATCTACGAGCAGTACTTC. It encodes CASSSLAGIYEQYF.

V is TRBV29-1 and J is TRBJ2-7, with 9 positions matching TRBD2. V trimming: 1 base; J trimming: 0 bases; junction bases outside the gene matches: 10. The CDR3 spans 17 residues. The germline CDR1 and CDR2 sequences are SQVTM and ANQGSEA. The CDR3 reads CSVEGLSSGSPSYEQYF. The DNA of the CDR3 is TGCAGCGTTGAAGGACTGAGTAGCGGGAGTCCCTCCTACGAGCAGTACTTC.

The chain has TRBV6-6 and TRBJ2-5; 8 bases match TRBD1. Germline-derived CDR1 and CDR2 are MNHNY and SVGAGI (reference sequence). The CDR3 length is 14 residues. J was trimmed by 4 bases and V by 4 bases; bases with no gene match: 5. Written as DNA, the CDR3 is TGTGCCAGCAGTTCCATACAGGGGGGAGAGACCCAGTACTTC. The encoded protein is CASSSIQGGETQYF.

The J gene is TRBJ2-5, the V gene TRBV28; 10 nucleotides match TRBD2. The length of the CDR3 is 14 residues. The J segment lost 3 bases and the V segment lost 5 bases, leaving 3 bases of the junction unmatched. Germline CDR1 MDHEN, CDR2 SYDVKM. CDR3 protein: CASSILAGEETQYF. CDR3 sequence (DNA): TGTGCCAGCAGTATCCTAGCGGGGGAAGAGACCCAGTACTTC.

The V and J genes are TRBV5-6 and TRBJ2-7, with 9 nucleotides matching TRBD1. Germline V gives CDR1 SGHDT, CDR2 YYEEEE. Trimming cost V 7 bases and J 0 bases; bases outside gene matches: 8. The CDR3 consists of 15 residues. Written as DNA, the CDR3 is TGTGCCAGCGGCTCCCGGACAGGGGCCTCCTACGAGCAGTACTTC. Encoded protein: CASGSRTGASYEQYF.

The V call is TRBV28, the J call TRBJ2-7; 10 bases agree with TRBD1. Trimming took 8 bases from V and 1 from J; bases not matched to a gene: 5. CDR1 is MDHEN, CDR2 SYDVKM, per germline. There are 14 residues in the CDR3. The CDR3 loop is CASRGTGASYEQYF. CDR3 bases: TGTGCCAGCCGAGGGACAGGGGCTTCCTACGAGCAGTACTTC.